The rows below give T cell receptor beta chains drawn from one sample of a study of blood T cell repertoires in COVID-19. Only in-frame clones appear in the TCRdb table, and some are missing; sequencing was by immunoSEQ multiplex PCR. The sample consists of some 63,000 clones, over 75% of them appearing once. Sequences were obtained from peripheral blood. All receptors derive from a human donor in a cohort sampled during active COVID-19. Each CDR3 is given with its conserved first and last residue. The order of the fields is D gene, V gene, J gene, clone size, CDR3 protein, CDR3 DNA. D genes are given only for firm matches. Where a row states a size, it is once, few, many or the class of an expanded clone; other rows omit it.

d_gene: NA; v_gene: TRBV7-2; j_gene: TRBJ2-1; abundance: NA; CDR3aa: CASSLSRVGEQFF; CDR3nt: TGTGCCAGCAGCTTGAGCCGGGTAGGCGAGCAGTTCTTC
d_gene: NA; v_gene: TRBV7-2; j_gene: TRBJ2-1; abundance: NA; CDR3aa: CASSLALLASYNEQFF; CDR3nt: TGTGCCAGCAGCTTAGCGCTTCTAGCCTCCTACAATGAGCAGTTCTTC
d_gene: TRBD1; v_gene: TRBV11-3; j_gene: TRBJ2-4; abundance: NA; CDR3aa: CASSLEWVDRVEAKNIQYF; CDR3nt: TGTGCCAGCAGCTTAGAATGGGTGGACAGGGTTGAAGCCAAAAACATTCAGTACTTC
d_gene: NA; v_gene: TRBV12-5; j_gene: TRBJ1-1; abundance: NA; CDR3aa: CASDGGLATEAFF; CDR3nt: TGTGCTAGTGATGGCGGCTTAGCCACTGAAGCTTTCTTT
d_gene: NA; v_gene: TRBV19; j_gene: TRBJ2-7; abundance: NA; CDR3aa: CASSIGGRLDYEQYF; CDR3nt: TGTGCCAGTAGTATAGGAGGGCGGCTAGACTACGAGCAGTACTTC
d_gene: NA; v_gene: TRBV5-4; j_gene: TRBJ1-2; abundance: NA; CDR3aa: CASRRSDYGYTF; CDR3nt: TGTGCCAGCAGACGCTCGGACTATGGCTACACCTTC
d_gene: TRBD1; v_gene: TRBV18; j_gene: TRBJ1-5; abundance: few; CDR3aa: CASSPQGFGNQPQHF; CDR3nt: TGTGCCAGCTCTCCACAGGGGTTTGGCAATCAGCCCCAGCATTTT
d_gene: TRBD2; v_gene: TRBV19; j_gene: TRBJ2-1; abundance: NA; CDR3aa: CASSMLAGGRGEQFF; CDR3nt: TGTGCCAGTAGTATGTTAGCGGGGGGCCGTGGGGAGCAGTTCTTC
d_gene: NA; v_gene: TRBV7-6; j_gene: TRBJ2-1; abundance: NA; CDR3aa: CASSLYGPAGMFSLRNEQFF; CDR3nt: TGTGCCAGCAGCTTATACGGGCCGGCAGGGATGTTTAGTTTACGCAATGAGCAGTTCTTC
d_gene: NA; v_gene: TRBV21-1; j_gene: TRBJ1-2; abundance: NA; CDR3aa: CASSKEGFRAGGYTF; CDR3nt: TGTGCCAGCAGCAAAGAAGGGTTCCGGGCGGGTGGCTACACCTTC
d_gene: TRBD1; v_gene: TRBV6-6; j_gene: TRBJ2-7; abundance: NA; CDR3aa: CASREQGDYEQYF; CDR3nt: TGTGCCAGCAGGGAACAGGGGGACTACGAGCAGTACTTC
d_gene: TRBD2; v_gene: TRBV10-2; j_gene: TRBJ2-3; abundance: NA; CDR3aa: CASSERASGGIDTQYF; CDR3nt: TGCGCCAGCAGTGAAAGGGCTAGCGGGGGGATCGATACGCAGTATTTT
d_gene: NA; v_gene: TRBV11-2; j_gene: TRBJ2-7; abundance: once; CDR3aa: CASSYEGQSPSEQYF; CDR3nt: TGTGCCAGCAGCTACGAAGGACAAAGTCCTTCCGAGCAGTACTTC
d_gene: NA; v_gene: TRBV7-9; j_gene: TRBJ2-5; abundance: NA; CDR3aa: CASSFHRAQETQYF; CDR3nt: TGTGCCAGCAGCTTTCACAGGGCCCAAGAGACCCAGTACTTC
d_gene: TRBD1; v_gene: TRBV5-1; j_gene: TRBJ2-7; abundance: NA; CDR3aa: CASSPMGDRLSYEQYF; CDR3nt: TGCGCCAGCAGCCCCATGGGGGACAGACTCTCCTACGAGCAGTACTTC
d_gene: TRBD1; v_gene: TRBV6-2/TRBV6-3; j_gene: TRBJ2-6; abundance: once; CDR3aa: CASSKDRGGANVLTF; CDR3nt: TGTGCCAGCAGCAAGGACAGGGGAGGGGCCAACGTCCTGACTTTC
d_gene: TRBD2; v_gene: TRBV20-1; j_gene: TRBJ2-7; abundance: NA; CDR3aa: CSASLASGGGKQYF; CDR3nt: TGCAGTGCTAGTCTAGCTAGCGGGGGGGGGAAGCAGTACTTC
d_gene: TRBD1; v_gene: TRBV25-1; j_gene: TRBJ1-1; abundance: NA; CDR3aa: CASSGRTGKAFF; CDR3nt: TGTGCCAGCAGTGGTCGGACAGGGAAAGCTTTCTTT
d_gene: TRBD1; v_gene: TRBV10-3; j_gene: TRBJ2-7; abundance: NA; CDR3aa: CAISGGQGRNYEQYF; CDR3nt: TGTGCCATCAGTGGGGGACAGGGCAGGAATTACGAGCAGTACTTC
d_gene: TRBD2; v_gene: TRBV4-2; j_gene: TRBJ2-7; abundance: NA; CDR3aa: CASSPTSPQNEQYF; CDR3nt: TGTGCCAGCAGCCCGACTAGCCCTCAGAACGAGCAGTACTTC
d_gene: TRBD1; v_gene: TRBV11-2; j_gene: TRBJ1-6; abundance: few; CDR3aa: CASSSGGDRWNSPLHF; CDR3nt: TGTGCCAGCAGCTCAGGGGGGGACAGGTGGAATTCACCCCTCCACTTT
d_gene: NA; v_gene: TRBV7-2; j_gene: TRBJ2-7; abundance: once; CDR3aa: CASSLEQGRYEQYF; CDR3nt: TGTGCCAGCAGCTTAGAGCAGGGGAGATACGAGCAGTACTTC
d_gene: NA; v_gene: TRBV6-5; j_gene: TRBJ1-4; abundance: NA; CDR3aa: CASRQQGWTEKLFF; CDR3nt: TGTGCCAGCAGGCAACAGGGTTGGACGGAAAAACTGTTTTTT